A single T cell receptor beta chain is shown here with its context. The method was immunoSEQ multiplex PCR; TCRdb's version includes in-frame clones alone and lacks a portion of them. This sample has roughly 41,000 clones, with approximately 90% found just once. This sample was included in a study of blood T cell repertoires in COVID-19. Background on the study: The cDNA or gDNA used as material had been derived from T cells, B-cell-depleted T cells, or PBMCs.

The CDR3 length is 14 residues. Germline V gene data show CDR1 as MDHEN and CDR2 as SYDVKM. V shed 5 bases, J shed 6 bases, and the junction held 6 bases outside the gene matches. The sequence derives from a human donor in a cohort sampled during active COVID-19. Sequencing used peripheral blood. The chain joins TRBV28 to TRBJ2-7; 11 nucleotides line up with TRBD1. The CDR3 DNA is TGTGCCAGCAGTACCCGGACAGGGGGCGTCGAGCAGTACTTC. Residues: CASSTRTGGVEQYF.